The clone carrying this T cell receptor (beta chain) was detected a few times. Antigen specificity is unknown. CD45RO/CCR7/CD25/CD127/CD95/CD27 staining was used to isolate CD4+ naive, central memory, regulatory and stem cell-like memory cells by sorting. Populations obtained by sorting all exceeded 95% purity. The germline CDR1 and CDR2 sequences are SNHLY and FYNNEI. CDR3 length: 15 residues. The V end was cut by 6 bases, the J end by 5 bases, with 16 bases between. The data originate from a study of beta chain features in type 1 diabetes. Study-level findings and limits: In all four CD4+ subsets, TCRB CDR3 length was significantly, moderately reduced in type 1 diabetes.

Expressed TCRB transcripts were sequenced because the isolated RNA had all been reverse transcribed beforehand. Profiling relied on immunoSEQ multiplex PCR, and the TCRdb table lists in-frame clones only, not all of them. The sample holds some 220,000 clones, about 11% seen once. The material sequenced was central memory CD4+ T cells from blood. V and J are TRBV2 and TRBJ1-4; tentative D call: TRBD1 (5 bases). The receptor comes from a man between 18 and 35 years old in good health. The CDR3 protein is CASSVRDGENEKLFF. The CDR3 DNA sequence: TGTGCCAGCAGCGTCCGGGACGGAGAGAATGAAAAACTGTTTTTT.